Listed below are T cell receptor beta chains from one sample, sequenced in a study of blood T cell repertoires in COVID-19. Data came from immunoSEQ multiplex PCR; TCRdb stores just in-frame clones and leaves some out. The sample lists some 200,000 clones, approximately 78% occurring once. Sequencing input: peripheral blood. These receptors all stem from a woman in her thirties or forties with acute or convalescent COVID-19. CDR3s include the opening cysteine and the closing phenylalanine or tryptophan. Each record gives: D gene, clone size, V gene, CDR3 length, J gene, CDR3 DNA, CDR3 protein. The D gene is left open where the match is weak. The size field is filled for only some rows; it gives once, few, many or a size class.

d_call: NA
clone_size: NA
v_call: TRBV18
cdr3_length: 16
j_call: TRBJ2-3
cdr3_nt: TGTGCCAGCTCACCACTGGCAGGGCAAGGGACAGATACGCAGTATTTT
cdr3_aa: CASSPLAGQGTDTQYF

d_call: TRBD2
clone_size: few
v_call: TRBV7-2
cdr3_length: 16
j_call: TRBJ2-2
cdr3_nt: TGTGCCAGCACCTTACTTCGGACTAGCGGGACCGGGGAGCTGTTTTTT
cdr3_aa: CASTLLRTSGTGELFF

d_call: NA
clone_size: NA
v_call: TRBV11-2
cdr3_length: 14
j_call: TRBJ1-1
cdr3_nt: TGTGCCAGCAGCTTAGCAGGGATGAACACTGAAGCTTTCTTT
cdr3_aa: CASSLAGMNTEAFF

d_call: NA
clone_size: NA
v_call: TRBV9
cdr3_length: 15
j_call: TRBJ2-3
cdr3_nt: TGTGCCAGCAGCGTAGTTGCGGGGAGCACAGATACGCAGTATTTT
cdr3_aa: CASSVVAGSTDTQYF

d_call: NA
clone_size: NA
v_call: TRBV14
cdr3_length: 15
j_call: TRBJ2-7
cdr3_nt: TGTGCCAGCAGCATCGGTGGGGGCCCCGCCTACGAGCAGTACTTC
cdr3_aa: CASSIGGGPAYEQYF

d_call: TRBD1
clone_size: once
v_call: TRBV12-5
cdr3_length: 16
j_call: TRBJ1-2
cdr3_nt: TGTGCTAGTGGTTTGCCGCGACAGGGGTCCTTTTATGGCTACACCTTC
cdr3_aa: CASGLPRQGSFYGYTF

d_call: NA
clone_size: NA
v_call: TRBV6-5
cdr3_length: 14
j_call: TRBJ2-1
cdr3_nt: TGTGCCAGCTCAGAAGCGGAAGCCTACAATGAGCAGTTCTTC
cdr3_aa: CASSEAEAYNEQFF

d_call: NA
clone_size: NA
v_call: TRBV12-2
cdr3_length: 15
j_call: TRBJ1-2
cdr3_nt: TGTGCAAGTCGCTTAATTAGACATCTTAACTATGGCTACACCTTC
cdr3_aa: CASRLIRHLNYGYTF

d_call: NA
clone_size: NA
v_call: TRBV7-6
cdr3_length: 16
j_call: TRBJ2-2
cdr3_nt: TGTGCCAGCAGAGTTATGGGACCCGGGAGCACCGGGGAGCTGTTTTTT
cdr3_aa: CASRVMGPGSTGELFF

d_call: TRBD2
clone_size: few
v_call: TRBV9
cdr3_length: 17
j_call: TRBJ2-3
cdr3_nt: TGTGCCAGCAGCGTCACTAGCGGGAGCTACCTCACAGATACGCAGTATTTT
cdr3_aa: CASSVTSGSYLTDTQYF

d_call: NA
clone_size: NA
v_call: TRBV10-2
cdr3_length: 16
j_call: TRBJ1-1
cdr3_nt: TGCGCCAGCAGTGATGGCCCAACTGACAGCAACCTTGGGGCTTTCTTT
cdr3_aa: CASSDGPTDSNLGAFF

d_call: NA
clone_size: NA
v_call: TRBV27
cdr3_length: 15
j_call: TRBJ1-4
cdr3_nt: TGTGCCAGCAGTTTTGAGGGAGGGGTGGGTGAAAAACTGTTTTTT
cdr3_aa: CASSFEGGVGEKLFF

d_call: NA
clone_size: NA
v_call: TRBV12-3/TRBV12-4
cdr3_length: 13
j_call: TRBJ2-2
cdr3_nt: TGTGCCAGCAGGCCTACAGGGACCGGGGAGCTGTTTTTT
cdr3_aa: CASRPTGTGELFF

d_call: NA
clone_size: NA
v_call: TRBV4-1
cdr3_length: 14
j_call: TRBJ1-5
cdr3_nt: TGCGCCAGCAGCCAAGACAGGCTCAATCAGCCCCAGCATTTT
cdr3_aa: CASSQDRLNQPQHF

d_call: TRBD1
clone_size: NA
v_call: TRBV4-1
cdr3_length: 17
j_call: TRBJ2-2
cdr3_nt: TGCGCCAGCAGCCGACTTTCCGGGACAGGGAACACCGGGGAGCTGTTTTTT
cdr3_aa: CASSRLSGTGNTGELFF

d_call: TRBD1
clone_size: few
v_call: TRBV12-3/TRBV12-4
cdr3_length: 13
j_call: TRBJ1-2
cdr3_nt: TGTGCCAGCAGTCGACAGGGTGCGCGTGGCTACACCTTC
cdr3_aa: CASSRQGARGYTF

d_call: NA
clone_size: NA
v_call: TRBV12-3/TRBV12-4
cdr3_length: 13
j_call: TRBJ1-2
cdr3_nt: TGTGCCAGCAGGGAGCATGGGGGGGTTGGCTACACCTTC
cdr3_aa: CASREHGGVGYTF

d_call: NA
clone_size: NA
v_call: TRBV6-2/TRBV6-3
cdr3_length: 16
j_call: TRBJ1-2
cdr3_nt: TGTGCCAGCAGTCGTCGACAGGTCACCACCTCCGATGGCTACACCTTC
cdr3_aa: CASSRRQVTTSDGYTF

d_call: TRBD1
clone_size: NA
v_call: TRBV24-1
cdr3_length: 13
j_call: TRBJ2-1
cdr3_nt: TGTGCCACAGGGACAGGGAGTTACAATGAGCAGTTCTTC
cdr3_aa: CATGTGSYNEQFF

d_call: TRBD1
clone_size: NA
v_call: TRBV5-1
cdr3_length: 15
j_call: TRBJ2-3
cdr3_nt: TGCGCCAGCAGCTTCACAGGGGGCGCAGGAGATACGCAGTATTTT
cdr3_aa: CASSFTGGAGDTQYF

d_call: NA
clone_size: NA
v_call: TRBV11-1
cdr3_length: 13
j_call: TRBJ2-3
cdr3_nt: TGTGCCAGCAGCCGCCTTGGCGGGGCGGCGCAGTATTTT
cdr3_aa: CASSRLGGAAQYF

d_call: NA
clone_size: NA
v_call: TRBV4-2
cdr3_length: 16
j_call: TRBJ1-5
cdr3_nt: TGTGCCAGCAGCCAAGAGGTAGGGGCTAGCAATCAGCCCCAGCATTTT
cdr3_aa: CASSQEVGASNQPQHF

d_call: TRBD1
clone_size: NA
v_call: TRBV30
cdr3_length: 13
j_call: TRBJ1-4
cdr3_nt: TGTGCCTGGAGCGACAGGGGGGGCGAAAAACTGTTTTTT
cdr3_aa: CAWSDRGGEKLFF

d_call: TRBD2
clone_size: NA
v_call: TRBV3-1/TRBV3-2
cdr3_length: 16
j_call: TRBJ2-1
cdr3_nt: TGTGCCAGCAGCCAGACTAGCGGGGGGAGTGGAAATGAGCAGTTCTTC
cdr3_aa: CASSQTSGGSGNEQFF

d_call: TRBD2
clone_size: NA
v_call: TRBV29-1
cdr3_length: 13
j_call: TRBJ2-1
cdr3_nt: TGCAGCGGCCTACTAGCGGGGGGGCTTGAGCAGTTCTTC
cdr3_aa: CSGLLAGGLEQFF

d_call: NA
clone_size: NA
v_call: TRBV14
cdr3_length: 16
j_call: TRBJ2-1
cdr3_nt: TGTGCCAGCAGCCAACCTATTCGGGCGGGTAGGGATGAGCAGTTCTTC
cdr3_aa: CASSQPIRAGRDEQFF

d_call: NA
clone_size: NA
v_call: TRBV3-1/TRBV3-2
cdr3_length: 13
j_call: TRBJ1-5
cdr3_nt: TGTGCCAGCAGCCGTCCAGGGGATCAGCCCCAGCATTTT
cdr3_aa: CASSRPGDQPQHF

d_call: NA
clone_size: NA
v_call: TRBV12-3/TRBV12-4
cdr3_length: 11
j_call: TRBJ1-2
cdr3_nt: TGTGCCAGCAGCCCCGACAGTGGCTACACCTTC
cdr3_aa: CASSPDSGYTF

d_call: NA
clone_size: NA
v_call: TRBV10-2
cdr3_length: 14
j_call: TRBJ1-2
cdr3_nt: TGCGCCAGCAGTGATTTGCAGGGCGACTATGGCTACACCTTC
cdr3_aa: CASSDLQGDYGYTF

d_call: TRBD1
clone_size: NA
v_call: TRBV7-2
cdr3_length: 15
j_call: TRBJ1-5
cdr3_nt: TGTGCCAGCAGCGCCAGGGGGGTGAGCAATCAGCCCCAGCATTTT
cdr3_aa: CASSARGVSNQPQHF

d_call: TRBD1
clone_size: NA
v_call: TRBV5-4
cdr3_length: 13
j_call: TRBJ1-2
cdr3_nt: TGTGCCAGCAGTTATCAGGGGGCCTATGGCTACACCTTC
cdr3_aa: CASSYQGAYGYTF

d_call: NA
clone_size: NA
v_call: TRBV6-2/TRBV6-3
cdr3_length: 17
j_call: TRBJ2-6
cdr3_nt: TGTGCCAGCAGTCAGGACAGTAAAAGCTCTGGGGCCAACGTCCTGACTTTC
cdr3_aa: CASSQDSKSSGANVLTF

d_call: TRBD2
clone_size: NA
v_call: TRBV27
cdr3_length: 14
j_call: TRBJ2-7
cdr3_nt: TGTGCCAGCAGTTATCTAGCGGGAAACTACGAGCAGTACTTC
cdr3_aa: CASSYLAGNYEQYF

d_call: TRBD2
clone_size: NA
v_call: TRBV20-1
cdr3_length: 15
j_call: TRBJ2-4
cdr3_nt: TGCAGTGCTAGTCTTGACGGGAGGGAAAAAAACATTCAGTACTTC
cdr3_aa: CSASLDGREKNIQYF

d_call: TRBD1
clone_size: NA
v_call: TRBV7-2
cdr3_length: 16
j_call: TRBJ2-2
cdr3_nt: TGTGCCAGCAGCCCGAGAGGGGCAGGGGGCACCGGGGAGCTGTTTTTT
cdr3_aa: CASSPRGAGGTGELFF

d_call: TRBD2
clone_size: NA
v_call: TRBV12-5
cdr3_length: 13
j_call: TRBJ2-3
cdr3_nt: TGTGCTAGTGGTTCTAGCGGAACGGATACGCAGTATTTT
cdr3_aa: CASGSSGTDTQYF

d_call: TRBD2
clone_size: NA
v_call: TRBV7-2
cdr3_length: 15
j_call: TRBJ2-7
cdr3_nt: TGTGCCAGCAGCTTAGTGGTAGCGGGGGGCTACGAGCAGTACTTC
cdr3_aa: CASSLVVAGGYEQYF

d_call: TRBD1
clone_size: NA
v_call: TRBV20-1
cdr3_length: 17
j_call: TRBJ1-3
cdr3_nt: TGCAGTGCTAGTTGGGACAGGGTAGCCTCCTCTGGAAACACCATATATTTT
cdr3_aa: CSASWDRVASSGNTIYF

d_call: NA
clone_size: NA
v_call: TRBV21-1
cdr3_length: 16
j_call: TRBJ2-3
cdr3_nt: TGTGCCAGCAGCAAAGGTTCCCGGAGGGATCCGGATACGCAGTATTTT
cdr3_aa: CASSKGSRRDPDTQYF

d_call: TRBD2
clone_size: NA
v_call: TRBV3-1/TRBV3-2
cdr3_length: 18
j_call: TRBJ2-2
cdr3_nt: TGTGCCAGCAGCGGGACTAGCGGGGGTGTCGGTATCACCGGGGAGCTGTTTTTT
cdr3_aa: CASSGTSGGVGITGELFF

d_call: TRBD2
clone_size: NA
v_call: TRBV4-3
cdr3_length: 14
j_call: TRBJ2-7
cdr3_nt: TGCGCCAGCAGCCTCAGGACTAGTGGCTACGAGCAGTACTTC
cdr3_aa: CASSLRTSGYEQYF

d_call: NA
clone_size: NA
v_call: TRBV2
cdr3_length: 13
j_call: TRBJ2-7
cdr3_nt: TGTGCCAGCAGTGTTTTGGCGGAGGGTGGGCAGTACTTC
cdr3_aa: CASSVLAEGGQYF

d_call: TRBD1
clone_size: few
v_call: TRBV19
cdr3_length: 16
j_call: TRBJ1-3
cdr3_nt: TGTGCCAGTAGTATTGGGGCGACAGGGTCTGGAAACACCATATATTTT
cdr3_aa: CASSIGATGSGNTIYF

d_call: TRBD1
clone_size: once
v_call: TRBV5-1
cdr3_length: 17
j_call: TRBJ2-5
cdr3_nt: TGCGCCAGCAGCTTGGAACCGGGACAGGGGAGAAGAGAGACCCAGTACTTC
cdr3_aa: CASSLEPGQGRRETQYF

d_call: TRBD1
clone_size: NA
v_call: TRBV5-8
cdr3_length: 17
j_call: TRBJ2-2
cdr3_nt: TGTGCCAGCAGCTTGGATCCAGGACAGGGTGGCACCGGGGAGCTGTTTTTT
cdr3_aa: CASSLDPGQGGTGELFF

d_call: TRBD1
clone_size: NA
v_call: TRBV5-1
cdr3_length: 14
j_call: TRBJ1-1
cdr3_nt: TGCGCCAGCAGCACGGACAGGGGAAACACTGAAGCTTTCTTT
cdr3_aa: CASSTDRGNTEAFF